The source of this TCR beta chain is a study of shared clonotypes between healthy human individuals. Details on this clone: Its antigen is unidentified.

General study points: Non-shared clonotypes had lower generation probabilities than clonotypes shared by all four sorted-subset donors.

Using immunoSEQ multiplex PCR, the repertoire was profiled, and TCRdb retains in-frame clones only, with some absent. The profile covers approximately 530,000 clones, with 90% to 97% appearing a single time and about 0.064% taken by the ten largest. The sample was naive CD4+ T cells sorted from blood. Subset meaning: CD45RA+ positively selected. The source of this sequence is a woman in her thirties in good health.

The CDR3 DNA reads as TGTGCCAGCAGTTTATCGACGAATTGGGGAGATACGCAGTATTTT. This gives the protein CASSLSTNWGDTQYF. The V and J genes are TRBV27 and TRBJ2-3, with D hard to call. Between the trimmed V and J ends, which lost 0 bases and 5 bases, there was a span of 12 bases. This CDR3 has 15 amino acids. Germline V gene data show CDR1 as MNHEY and CDR2 as SMNVEV (reference sequence).